The 28 T cell receptor beta chains below all came from one sample that was sequenced in a study of Ad26.COV2.S vaccination and SARS-CoV-2 variants. Treatment meaning: roughly 18 received Ad26.COV2.S at low or high dose, single or two shots; roughly 5 received placebo; per-sample allocation not given. Samples were taken on day 63 after the first vaccine or placebo injection. Method: immunoSEQ multiplex PCR; TCRdb's copy keeps in-frame clones and lacks some. The table lists a few hundred thousand clones, around 85% of them singletons. The specimen comprised peripheral blood, sampled in a trial of Ad26.COV2.S vaccine versus placebo. These receptor sequences come from a person aged 18-60 years who received the Ad26.COV2.S COVID-19 vaccine or a placebo.

The CDR3 bases are TGTGCCAGCAGCCTTCCCCAAGAACCAGGGGACACCGGGGAGCTGTTTTTT. Its translation: CASSLPQEPGDTGELFF. This chain links TRBV4-2 with TRBJ2-2; D may be TRBD1 (6 bases). Germline loops: CDR1 LGHNA, CDR2 YNFKEQ. The CDR3 has 17 amino acids. V lost 4 bases, J lost 3 bases, and 18 bases lay in between.

The rearrangement links TRBV12-3 or TRBV12-4 to TRBJ1-2; maybe TRBD1 (6 bases). CDR3 length equals 13 residues. Trimming cost V 5 bases and J 2 bases, with 9 bases left between them. CDR3 loop: CASSRDTNYGYTF. The CDR3 DNA sequence: TGTGCCAGCAGTCGGGACACAAACTATGGCTACACCTTC.

The V and J genes are TRBV5-1 and TRBJ2-1; 10 positions match TRBD2. V was clipped by 4 bases and J by 1 base; unmatched bases: 5. CDR3 length: 16 residues. Germline V CDR1 and CDR2: SGHRS, YFSETQ. The CDR3 region is CASSLLAGASYNEQFF. DNA for the CDR3: TGCGCCAGCAGCCTCCTAGCGGGGGCTTCCTACAATGAGCAGTTCTTC.

The CDR3, as DNA: TGTGCCACCAGCAGATCCGGGACTAGCGTCGCCTATCGCACAGATACGCAGTATTTT. Protein product: CATSRSGTSVAYRTDTQYF. The V and J genes are TRBV15 and TRBJ2-3; 10 bases agree with TRBD2. The V segment lost 2 bases and the J segment 1 base; nucleotides outside the gene matches: 12. Looked up from germline, CDR1 is LNHNV and CDR2 is YYDKDF (reference sequence). The CDR3 contains 19 residues.

V usage is TRBV14 and J usage is TRBJ2-7, with unresolved D. CDR1 and CDR2 from the germline V gene are SGHDN and FVKESK. There are 13 residues in the CDR3. CDR3 residues: CAAANTSRYEQYV. The CDR3 region has the DNA TGTGCGGCGGCAAACACCAGTCGTTACGAGCAGTACGTC.

The chain employs TRBV19 and TRBJ2-1; D is perhaps TRBD1 or TRBD2 (5 bases each). V was trimmed by 6 bases and J by 0 bases, leaving 24 bases between them. There are 19 residues in the CDR3. Germline V gene data show CDR1 as LNHDA and CDR2 as SQIVND (reference sequence). As DNA, the CDR3 is TGTGCCAGTAGGGGACCCGGGCAAGGCAGGAGTAGCTCCTACAATGAGCAGTTCTTC. Protein sequence: CASRGPGQGRSSSYNEQFF.

The chain recombines TRBV10-3 with TRBJ2-2; possibly TRBD2 for D (5 bases). CDR3 size: 15 residues. The V end lost 7 bases, the J end lost 3 bases, and 15 bases lay between the germline ends. Per germline, CDR1 ENHRY and CDR2 SYGVKD. This chain's CDR3 is CAIKTIEGDTGELFF. The CDR3 nucleotides are TGTGCCATCAAGACAATTGAGGGAGACACCGGGGAGCTGTTTTTT.

The chain combines TRBV4-3 with TRBJ2-3, with D tentatively TRBD2 (6 bases). Germline lookup yields CDR1 LGHNA and CDR2 YSLEER. The CDR3 has 15 amino acids. The V and J ends lost 1 base and 1 base respectively, with 9 bases between them. CDR3 sequence reads: CASSQGRDGTDTQYF. Here the CDR3 DNA reads TGCGCCAGCAGCCAAGGGCGGGACGGCACAGATACGCAGTATTTT.

The V gene is TRBV28, the J gene TRBJ1-2, with 12 bases fitting TRBD1. V shed 0 bases and J 8 bases; nucleotides not matched to a gene: 13. The CDR3 sequence is 18 residues long. Germline CDR1 and CDR2: MDHEN and SYDVKM. This CDR3 is CASSLWGPGQGAEGGYTF. DNA for the CDR3: TGTGCCAGCAGTTTATGGGGTCCGGGACAGGGGGCTGAAGGGGGCTACACCTTC.

This chain joins TRBV5-1 and TRBJ1-6; 10 bases match TRBD1. Trimming removed 0 bases from V and 8 bases from J; junction bases left unmatched: 2. This CDR3 has 15 amino acids. The germline CDR1 and CDR2 sequences are SGHRS and YFSETQ. CDR3 sequence reads: CASSLAGTGDSPLHF. CDR3 sequence (DNA): TGCGCCAGCAGCTTGGCCGGGACAGGGGATTCACCCCTCCACTTT.

V usage is TRBV7-8 and J usage is TRBJ1-5; 11 bases line up with TRBD1. The CDR3 sequence is 17 residues long. V shed 5 bases, J shed 0 bases, and the junction held 6 bases outside the gene matches. Germline V gives CDR1 SGHVS, CDR2 FQNEAQ. The CDR3 reads CASSGQGALYSNQPQHF. In DNA, the CDR3 is TGTGCCAGCAGCGGACAGGGGGCCCTGTATAGCAATCAGCCCCAGCATTTT. The full variable domain, in which reference TRBV7-8 and TRBJ1-5 provide the parts outside the CDR3, is GAGVSQSPRYKVAKRGQDVALRCDPISGHVSLFWYQQALGQGPEFLTYFQNEAQLDKSGLPSDRFFAERPEGSVSTLKIQRTQQEDSAVYLCASSGQGALYSNQPQHFGDGTRLSIL.

The V gene is TRBV6-2 or TRBV6-3, the J gene TRBJ2-5; 9 nucleotides match TRBD2. V was clipped by 4 bases and J by 3 bases; unmatched bases: 6. Germline V gene data show CDR1 as MNHEY and CDR2 as SVGEGT. The CDR3 is made up of 15 amino acids. The CDR3 coding sequence is TGTGCCAGCAGTTCCCCGGCGGGGGGGAAAGAGACCCAGTACTTC. Amino acids: CASSSPAGGKETQYF.

The gene calls are TRBV19 and TRBJ2-1; no firm D call. From germline, CDR1 is LNHDA and CDR2 SQIVND (reference sequence). CDR3 size: 13 residues. Trimming stripped 3 bases from V and 7 bases from J, with 10 bases between. CDR3 in amino acids: CASSIDIRNEQFF. The CDR3 nucleotides read TGTGCCAGTAGTATCGATATCAGGAATGAGCAGTTCTTC.

The chain has TRBV6-5 and TRBJ2-7, with D uncertain. Germline V gene sequence: CDR1 MNHEY, CDR2 SVGAGI. This CDR3 is 15 amino acids long. V lost 4 bases to trimming and J lost 4 bases, with 17 bases between them. The CDR3 DNA is TGTGCCAGCAGTTTCTCCGGTGTAAAGCCTTACGAGCAGTACTTC. Residues: CASSFSGVKPYEQYF.

The chain uses TRBV5-1 and TRBJ2-1, with 8 bases fitting TRBD2. Trimming at V came to 2 bases and at J to 7 bases, leaving 11 bases not matched to a gene. Looked up from germline, CDR1 is SGHRS and CDR2 is YFSETQ. The CDR3 runs to 16 residues. The CDR3 is CASSFGQSGGANEQFF. The DNA for the CDR3 is TGCGCCAGCAGCTTTGGACAATCCGGGGGGGCAAATGAGCAGTTCTTC.

This chain links TRBV6-5 with TRBJ1-6, with D maybe TRBD1 (5 bases). CDR1 is MNHEY and CDR2 is SVGAGI in the germline V gene. Trimming stripped 4 bases from V and 6 bases from J, with 13 bases between. CDR3 length: 15 residues. The CDR3 DNA sequence: TGTGCCAGCAGTTCGGGGGGACGGGCTAATTCACCCCTCCACTTT. This codes for CASSSGGRANSPLHF.

V gene TRBV7-9 combines with J gene TRBJ1-5; D not certain. CDR3 length: 13 amino acids. The germline V gene has CDR1 SEHNR and CDR2 FQNEAQ (reference sequence). V lost 5 bases, J lost 8 bases, and 13 bases lay in between. The CDR3 sequence: CASSLEGFKPQHF. The CDR3 bases are TGTGCCAGCAGCCTCGAGGGTTTCAAGCCCCAGCATTTT.

This chain uses TRBV4-3 with TRBJ1-4, with D maybe TRBD1 (6 bases). With 2 bases removed from V and 4 bases from J, the gap between germline ends came to 11 bases. CDR1 LGHNA and CDR2 YSLEER come from the germline V gene. The CDR3 length is 15 residues. CDR3 region: CASSQTGTNNEKLFF. CDR3 nucleotide sequence: TGCGCCAGCAGCCAAACCGGGACAAATAATGAAAAACTGTTTTTT.

The J gene is TRBJ2-1, the V gene TRBV4-1; 14 positions agree with TRBD2. CDR1 and CDR2 from the germline V gene are MGHRA and YSYEKL. The CDR3 length is 18 residues. Trimming took 5 bases from V and 1 from J; bases not matched to a gene: 7. The CDR3 nucleotides read TGCGCCAGCAGCTCCGGACTAGCGGGGGGCCGGTCCTACAATGAGCAGTTCTTC. Its translation is CASSSGLAGGRSYNEQFF.

This clone showed up just once. The genes are TRBV3-1 (or the pseudogene TRBV3-2) and TRBJ2-1; no clear D gene. V was trimmed by 3 bases and J by 9 bases, leaving 9 bases between them. The CDR3 is 12 residues long. Germline V gene data show CDR1 as LGHDT and CDR2 as YNNKEL (reference sequence). The CDR3 region is CASSHSSTEQFF. The CDR3, as DNA: TGTGCCAGCAGCCACTCAAGTACTGAGCAGTTCTTC.

The genes are TRBV27 and TRBJ1-1; D perhaps matches TRBD1 (5 bases). Germline CDR1 and CDR2: MNHEY and SMNVEV (reference sequence). The V end was cut by 2 bases, the J end by 3 bases, with 7 bases between. The length of the CDR3 is 13 residues. CDR3 sequence: CASSLGAYTEAFF. The CDR3 bases are TGTGCCAGCAGTTTAGGGGCCTACACTGAAGCTTTCTTT.

Turning to this clone: This sample includes further DNA sequences coding for the same CDR3. The V gene is TRBV9, the J gene TRBJ2-1; D is undetermined. V dropped 0 bases and J dropped 4 bases, with 5 bases sitting between them. The CDR3 is 13 residues long. Germline V gene sequence: CDR1 SGDLS, CDR2 YYNGEE. CDR3 coding DNA: TGTGCCAGCAGCGTAGCTAGTTACAATGAGCAGTTCTTC. Its translation: CASSVASYNEQFF.

The chain employs TRBV4-1 and TRBJ2-2; tentatively, D is TRBD2 (6 bases). The CDR3 has 16 residues. V lost 1 base, J lost 4 bases, and 13 bases lay in between. Germline CDR1 is MGHRA and CDR2 is YSYEKL. The CDR3 bases are TGCGCCAGCAGCCAAGGGAGGGGCCGGTTCACCGGGGAGCTGTTTTTT. Its protein is CASSQGRGRFTGELFF.

The chain has TRBV9 and TRBJ2-2, with 11 bases identical to TRBD1. From germline, CDR1 is SGDLS and CDR2 YYNGEE. V shed 7 bases and J 3 bases; nucleotides not matched to a gene: 11. This CDR3 is built from 17 residues. The CDR3 DNA follows: TGTGCCAGCGGACGATCAGGACAGGGGGCCGACACCGGGGAGCTGTTTTTT. Its translation: CASGRSGQGADTGELFF.

CDR3 coding DNA: TGTGCCACCAGTGGGCGGGGTGCCTACAATGAGCAGTTCTTC. Translated, it gives CATSGRGAYNEQFF. This chain joins TRBV24-1 and TRBJ2-1; TRBD2 might be the D (6 bases). The CDR3 totals 14 residues. V lost 5 bases, J lost 2 bases, and 9 bases lay in between. From germline, CDR1 is KGHDR and CDR2 SFDVKD.

V gene TRBV14 combines with J gene TRBJ1-6; D unclear. There are 12 residues in the CDR3. With 3 bases removed from V and 8 bases from J, the gap between germline ends came to 5 bases. Germline loops: CDR1 SGHDN, CDR2 FVKESK. The CDR3 region has the DNA TGTGCCAGCAGCCACTCCCATTCACCCCTCCACTTT. Protein sequence: CASSHSHSPLHF.

This rearrangement joins TRBV2 to TRBJ1-1, with no clear D. CDR3 size: 13 residues. Germline assignment: CDR1 SNHLY and CDR2 FYNNEI. The ends were cut back, 6 bases at V and 0 bases at J, with 8 bases in the middle. CDR3 DNA: TGTGCCAGCAGGTCTCCTTTGAACACTGAAGCTTTCTTT. It specifies CASRSPLNTEAFF.

This CDR3 reads CASSSLAGASSYNEQFF. For the CDR3, the DNA is TGTGCCAGCAGCTCCCTAGCGGGGGCCTCCTCCTACAATGAGCAGTTCTTC. The V and J genes are TRBV5-6 and TRBJ2-1; 10 bases align to TRBD2. CDR3 length: 17 residues. J was trimmed by 0 bases and V by 3 bases; bases with no gene match: 6. CDR1 is SGHDT, CDR2 YYEEEE, per germline.